Each of the 30 T cell receptor beta chains below was sequenced from the same sample in a study of shared T cell receptors in the human thymus. The data were produced by immunoSEQ multiplex PCR, yet TCRdb's version contains in-frame clones alone and is incomplete. The sample holds approximately 760,000 clones, 70% to 90% seen once. A further study also used this sample, focusing on human thymus T cells.

Sequencing was performed on thymocytes. These receptor sequences come from a girl less than two years old with a congenital heart defect.

This clone came up once. The chain uses TRBV25-1 and TRBJ2-7, with TRBD2 identical over 13 bases. With 8 bases clipped from V and 5 bases from J, the junction kept 6 bases outside the gene matches. This CDR3 has 14 residues. Germline lookup yields CDR1 MGHDK and CDR2 SYGVNS. The CDR3 nucleotides are TGTGCCAGCGTGACCGGGACTAGCGGGGACGAGCAGTACTTC. Protein product: CASVTGTSGDEQYF.

The gene calls are TRBV29-1 and TRBJ1-1, with TRBD1 identical over 12 bases. Germline CDR1 is SQVTM and CDR2 is ANQGSEA. V dropped 4 bases and J dropped 3; count of bases not matched to a gene: 3. There are 14 residues in the CDR3. CDR3 protein: CSVGRDRGHTEAFF. CDR3 bases: TGCAGCGTTGGCCGGGACAGGGGGCACACTGAAGCTTTCTTT.

This rearrangement joins TRBV11-2 to TRBJ2-7; D may be TRBD2 (5 bases). Germline V gene lookup returns CDR1 SGHAT and CDR2 FQNNGV. The V end was cut by 1 base, the J end by 3 bases, with 19 bases between. CDR3 length: 17 residues. CDR3 region: CASSLVPPMQRVYEQYF. The CDR3 region has the DNA TGTGCCAGCAGCTTAGTGCCCCCGATGCAGAGGGTCTACGAGCAGTACTTC.

V usage is TRBV4-3 and J usage is TRBJ2-1, with 13 bases fitting TRBD2. CDR1 LGHNA and CDR2 YSLEER come from the germline V gene. J lost 0 bases, V lost 1 base, and 3 bases had no gene match. This CDR3 is 18 amino acids long. The CDR3: CASSQGLAGGLSYNEQFF. CDR3 DNA sequence: TGCGCCAGCAGCCAAGGACTAGCGGGGGGACTCTCCTACAATGAGCAGTTCTTC.

In its sample, this clone was seen a few times. The chain carries TRBV5-1 and TRBJ2-5, with 11 bases lining up with TRBD1. J lost 4 bases, V lost 4 bases, and 9 bases had no gene match. Germline V gene data show CDR1 as SGHRS and CDR2 as YFSETQ. The CDR3 loop spans 16 amino acids. CDR3 residues: CASSGLGTGGRETQYF. CDR3 in DNA: TGCGCCAGCAGCGGACTCGGGACAGGGGGGCGAGAGACCCAGTACTTC.

The chain employs TRBV7-2 and TRBJ1-1; no clear D gene. The germline V gene has CDR1 SGHTA and CDR2 FQGNSA. Trimming removed 2 bases from V and 4 bases from J, with 11 bases in between. The CDR3 contains 14 residues. The CDR3, as DNA: TGTGCCAGCAGCTTACGGAGCAGACCCACTGAAGCTTTCTTT. It translates to CASSLRSRPTEAFF.

CDR3 nucleotide sequence: TGTGCCAGCAGTGTATTGACAACCCAAGAGACCCAGTACTTC. Translation: CASSVLTTQETQYF. The chain uses TRBV2 and TRBJ2-5; no firm D call. The CDR3 totals 14 residues. Germline CDR1 and CDR2: SNHLY and FYNNEI. Trimming removed 4 bases at V and 1 base at J, with 10 bases between.

The chain carries TRBV7-5 and TRBJ1-1; the listed D gene, TRBD1, was not tested against the DNA. TRBV7-5 is a pseudogene locus. There are 14 residues in the CDR3. The CDR3 is CARSSQGPNTEAFF. In nucleotides, the CDR3 is TGTGCCAGAAGCTCACAGGGACCGAACACTGAAGCTTTCTTT.

CDR3 sequence reads: CASSTPMTGWLETQYF. The CDR3 nucleotides are TGTGCCAGCTCAACCCCTATGACAGGTTGGTTGGAGACCCAGTACTTC. This chain connects TRBV18 to TRBJ2-5; weak D call: TRBD1 (6 bases). The CDR3 runs 16 residues. Trimming cost V 5 bases and J 5 bases, with 21 bases left between them. The V gene's germline CDR1 is KGHSH and CDR2 LQKENI.

The J gene is TRBJ2-3, the V gene TRBV5-6; D is unresolved. V dropped 1 base and J dropped 0 bases, with 9 bases sitting between them. The CDR3 sequence is 15 residues long. Per germline, CDR1 SGHDT and CDR2 YYEEEE. CDR3: CASSLTGFSTDTQYF. The CDR3 region has the DNA TGTGCCAGCAGCTTGACGGGTTTTAGCACAGATACGCAGTATTTT.

The V gene is TRBV2, the J gene TRBJ1-2; TRBD1 aligns across 7 bases. This CDR3 is built from 16 residues. In germline, CDR1 is SNHLY, CDR2 FYNNEI. With V trimmed by 4 bases and J by 5 bases, 13 bases remained unmatched. CDR3 loop: CASSGRDSPNVYGYTF. In DNA, the CDR3 is TGTGCCAGCAGTGGCCGGGACAGTCCTAATGTTTATGGCTACACCTTC.

The genes are TRBV6-5 and TRBJ1-2; the D is unclear. Trimming took off 4 bases at V and 8 bases at J, with 17 bases between the two ends. The CDR3 runs to 14 residues. Germline loops: CDR1 MNHEY, CDR2 SVGAGI. The CDR3 coding sequence is TGTGCCAGCAGTTCCGCCACGACAATAAGGGGCTACACCTTC. Translation: CASSSATTIRGYTF.

V and J are TRBV7-8 and TRBJ2-1; TRBD1 is a possible D gene (5 bases). Germline V lookup: CDR1 SGHVS, CDR2 FQNEAQ. Between the trimmed V and J ends, which lost 1 base and 5 bases, there was a span of 9 bases. This CDR3 is 14 amino acids long. For the CDR3, the DNA is TGTGCCAGCAGCTTAGAAGCAGGGAACAATGAGCAGTTCTTC. Amino acid sequence: CASSLEAGNNEQFF.

In this sample, this clone turned up once. The chain carries TRBV20-1 and TRBJ2-3; tentatively, D is TRBD1 (5 bases). The CDR3 loop spans 10 amino acids. Germline lookup yields CDR1 DFQATT and CDR2 SNEGSKA (reference sequence). Trimming cost V 6 bases and J 9 bases, with 10 bases left between them. This CDR3 reads CSAPGLTQYF. The CDR3, as DNA: TGCAGTGCCCCAGGGCTCACGCAGTATTTT.

V usage is TRBV27 and J usage is TRBJ2-3, with 9 nucleotides matching TRBD1. J lost 4 bases, V lost 6 bases, and 17 bases had no gene match. The CDR3 runs 18 residues. Looked up from germline, CDR1 is MNHEY and CDR2 is SMNVEV (reference sequence). The CDR3 sequence: CASRTTGTGSIWADTQYF. In DNA form, the CDR3 reads TGTGCCAGCAGAACGACCGGGACAGGGAGTATTTGGGCAGATACGCAGTATTTT.

The rearrangement uses TRBV5-5 and TRBJ2-7, with 8 bases fitting TRBD1. Germline V gene sequence: CDR1 SGHKS, CDR2 YYEKEE (reference sequence). V was pared by 4 bases and J by 4 bases, with 13 bases of the junction left unmatched. This CDR3 has 16 amino acids. CDR3 region: CASSNRDRGWLYEQYF. In DNA form, the CDR3 reads TGTGCCAGCAGCAACCGAGACAGGGGTTGGTTATACGAGCAGTACTTC.

The CDR3 sequence: CASSGTAGANVLTF. In DNA, the CDR3 is TGTGCCAGCTCCGGTACCGCTGGGGCCAACGTCCTGACTTTC. The J gene is TRBJ2-6, the V gene TRBV9; D uncertain. V lost 7 bases to trimming and J lost 2 bases, with 10 bases between them. Looked up from germline, CDR1 is SGDLS and CDR2 is YYNGEE. The CDR3 is made up of 14 amino acids.

This clone was observed a single time. The rearrangement links TRBV7-6 to TRBJ2-4; the D is unclear. Germline CDR1 SGHVS, CDR2 FNYEAQ. V was cut by 1 base and J by 4 bases, with 23 bases left in between. The length of the CDR3 is 19 residues. The chain's CDR3 is CASSLEADNEIGSKNIQYF. The DNA for the CDR3 is TGTGCCAGCAGCTTAGAGGCGGATAACGAAATTGGCTCAAAAAACATTCAGTACTTC.

V and J are TRBV19 and TRBJ1-6; no definite D call. Germline CDR1 LNHDA, CDR2 SQIVND (reference sequence). This CDR3 region has 15 residues. V was shortened by 3 bases and J by 14 bases, with 20 bases between the two germline ends. CDR3 DNA: TGTGCCAGTAGTATCGTGGTCCTCCTAATTCGGGCCCTCCACTTT. This codes for CASSIVVLLIRALHF.

The rearrangement links TRBV7-4 to TRBJ1-4, with D possibly TRBD1 on 5 matching bases. From germline, CDR1 is SGHVT and CDR2 SQSDAQ. V lost 2 bases and J lost 6, with 13 bases in between. This CDR3 contains 15 residues. CDR3 protein: CASSLWWRGDEKLFF. Here the CDR3 DNA reads TGTGCCAGCAGCTTATGGTGGAGGGGTGATGAAAAACTGTTTTTT.

This chain joins TRBV27 and TRBJ2-1; TRBD2 matches at 14 bases. The CDR3 totals 16 residues. Unmatched junction bases numbered 9, after V lost 7 bases and J lost 7 bases. The germline gives CDR1 MNHEY, CDR2 SMNVEV (reference sequence). This chain's CDR3 is CASNLDRLAGGNEQFF. CDR3 DNA sequence: TGTGCCAGCAACCTGGATCGACTAGCGGGGGGGAATGAGCAGTTCTTC.

The chain carries TRBV7-8 and TRBJ1-1; TRBD1 is a possible D gene (6 bases). Looked up from germline, CDR1 is SGHVS and CDR2 is FQNEAQ. The V gene lost 6 bases and the J gene lost 0 bases, with 14 bases spanning the gap. The CDR3 runs to 15 residues. Here the CDR3 reads CASRRGQKVNTEAFF. The CDR3 DNA is TGTGCCAGCAGACGAGGACAGAAAGTGAACACTGAAGCTTTCTTT.

The chain is built from TRBV9 and TRBJ1-1, with TRBD1 as a possible D gene (6 bases). With 0 bases removed from V and 4 bases from J, the gap between germline ends came to 16 bases. The CDR3 covers 16 residues. Germline V gene data show CDR1 as SGDLS and CDR2 as YYNGEE. CDR3 sequence (DNA): TGTGCCAGCAGCGTAGGGTCAGGGGATATGGGCACTGAAGCTTTCTTT. This translates into CASSVGSGDMGTEAFF.

The rearrangement links TRBV29-1 to TRBJ2-1; TRBD2 agrees at 12 bases. Germline values: CDR1 SQVTM, CDR2 ANQGSEA. J was trimmed by 0 bases and V by 7 bases; bases with no gene match: 7. The CDR3 consists of 16 residues. CDR3 amino acids: CSALETSGSSYNEQFF. The CDR3, as DNA: TGCAGCGCCCTAGAGACTAGCGGGAGCTCCTACAATGAGCAGTTCTTC.

V and J are TRBV6-1 and TRBJ2-1; the D is unclear. The CDR3 is 11 amino acids. The germline V and J ends were trimmed by 5 bases and 5 bases, with 4 bases remaining between them. Germline CDR1 is MNHNS and CDR2 is SASEGT. CDR3 coding DNA: TGTGCCAGCAGTCTCCACAATGAGCAGTTCTTC. It codes for CASSLHNEQFF.

This chain links TRBV21-1 with TRBJ1-4; the table names TRBD1, a call not compared with the DNA. TRBV21-1 is a pseudogene locus. The CDR3 extends over 15 amino acids. The CDR3 loop reads CASSKEKGASEKLFF. In nucleotides, the CDR3 is TGTGCCAGCAGCAAAGAGAAGGGGGCTAGCGAAAAACTGTTTTTT.

This sequence joins TRBV7-9 and TRBJ1-1; 9 bases line up with TRBD1. The V gene's germline CDR1 is SEHNR and CDR2 FQNEAQ (reference sequence). J gave up 8 bases and V 2 bases, and 6 bases lay outside the gene matches. The CDR3 runs 14 residues. The CDR3 sequence: CASSLFVGQGEAFF. Written as DNA, the CDR3 is TGTGCCAGCAGCTTATTTGTGGGACAGGGCGAAGCTTTCTTT.

This clone has only one observation. This rearrangement joins TRBV4-1 to TRBJ2-7; 10 bases map to TRBD1. Per the germline V gene, CDR1 is MGHRA and CDR2 is YSYEKL. The CDR3 loop spans 17 amino acids. V shed 1 base, J shed 4 bases, and the junction held 10 bases outside the gene matches. CDR3 bases: TGCGCCAGCAGCCAAGCGTTATTGACAGGGGGCTATTACGAGCAGTACTTC. It translates to CASSQALLTGGYYEQYF.

CDR3 loop: CASSLSAGTYEQYF. DNA of the CDR3: TGTGCCAGCAGCTTATCGGCGGGGACCTACGAGCAGTACTTC. This sequence joins TRBV5-6 and TRBJ2-7, with D possibly matching TRBD2 (6 bases). The V gene lost 2 bases and the J gene lost 2 bases, with 11 bases spanning the gap. The germline gives CDR1 SGHDT, CDR2 YYEEEE. The CDR3 spans 14 residues. Looking up the rest from reference TRBV5-6 and TRBJ2-7 gives the full variable domain: DAGVTQSPTHLIKTRGQQVTLRCSPKSGHDTVSWYQQALGQGPQFIFQYYEEEERQRGNFPDRFSGHQFPNYSSELNVNALLLGDSALYLCASSLSAGTYEQYFGPGTRLTVT.

CDR3 coding DNA: TGTGCCAGCAGTTTGCGTGCAGGAGGGAGTGAAGCTTTCTTT. This codes for CASSLRAGGSEAFF. The chain links TRBV27 to TRBJ1-1; D unclear. Trimming removed 3 bases at V and 7 bases at J, with 15 bases between. The CDR3 has 14 residues. The germline V gene has CDR1 MNHEY and CDR2 SMNVEV (reference sequence).